The 25 T cell receptor beta chains below come from one sample, sequenced in a study of T-cell memory formation after mild COVID-19. TCRdb re-derived calls from the 5' RACE reads in MiXCR, one entry per CDR3 protein. Of around 250,000 distinct CDR3 sequences in the sample, 15% were seen once. Source material: PBMCs or a T cell subset sorted from them (not recorded which). Source of these receptors: an adult woman who had mild COVID-19 (a few samples of this study predate the infection). Cell type and time point are not known.

This clonotype was observed a few times. V usage is TRBV4-3 and J usage is TRBJ1-2; 12 bases align to TRBD1. This CDR3 has 16 amino acids. V lost 0 bases, J lost 6 bases, and 5 bases stayed unmatched. Germline V CDR1 and CDR2: LGHNA, YSLEER. CDR3 bases: TGCGCCAGCAGCCAAGAGATCGGGACAGGGGGCAATGGCTACACCTTC. This translates into CASSQEIGTGGNGYTF.

This clonotype was counted only a few times. V is TRBV20-1 and J is TRBJ2-1, with D perhaps matching TRBD1 (5 bases). The V gene's germline CDR1 is DFQATT and CDR2 SNEGSKA (reference sequence). The V end lost 1 base, the J end lost 2 bases, and 9 bases lay between the germline ends. CDR3 length: 14 residues. CDR3 bases: TGCAGTGCTAGAGCTGGGGCCGCCTACAATGAGCAGTTCTTC. As protein: CSARAGAAYNEQFF.

The rearrangement links TRBV5-1 to TRBJ1-5; D ambiguous. Germline V CDR1 and CDR2: SGHRS, YFSETQ. V lost 1 base, J lost 7 bases, and 12 bases lay in between. The CDR3 runs 14 residues. The CDR3 nucleotides read TGCGCCAGCAGCTTGACGGTAGGGTCACAGCCCCAGCATTTT. As protein: CASSLTVGSQPQHF.

This clonotype was counted a few times. This chain joins TRBV5-4 and TRBJ2-3, with 8 bases lining up with TRBD1. The CDR3 spans 15 residues. V was clipped by 5 bases and J by 0 bases; unmatched bases: 5. The V gene's germline CDR1 is SGHNT and CDR2 YYREEE (reference sequence). Written as DNA, the CDR3 is TGTGCCAGCAGTCGGGACAGGCAGAGCACAGATACGCAGTATTTT. This sequence encodes CASSRDRQSTDTQYF.

The chain couples TRBV30 to TRBJ1-2; D not resolved. The CDR3 contains 13 residues. Germline V CDR1 and CDR2: GTSNPN, SVGIG (reference sequence). Trimming took off 0 bases at V and 2 bases at J, with 7 bases between the two ends. The chain's CDR3 is CAWSVAGNYGYTF. CDR3 DNA: TGTGCCTGGAGTGTGGCGGGGAACTATGGCTACACCTTC. The full variable domain, its missing parts supplied by reference TRBV30 and TRBJ1-2, is SQTIHQWPATLVQPVGSPLSLECTVEGTSNPNLYWYRQAAGRGLQLLFYSVGIGQISSEVPQNLSASRPQDRQFILSSKKLLLSDSGFYLCAWSVAGNYGYTFGSGTRLTVV.

The chain carries TRBV7-9 and TRBJ2-5, with D maybe TRBD2 (5 bases). The V gene's germline CDR1 is SEHNR and CDR2 FQNEAQ (reference sequence). Deletions cut 8 bases from V and 0 bases from J, with 19 bases between. The CDR3 spans 16 residues. The CDR3 here is CASALRAWENQETQYF. CDR3 in DNA: TGTGCCAGCGCCCTCCGAGCCTGGGAGAACCAAGAGACCCAGTACTTC.

The CDR3, as DNA: TGTGCCAGCAGTGACCCCTCGAGCTCTGGAAACACCATATATTTT. Its translation: CASSDPSSSGNTIYF. The gene calls are TRBV25-1 and TRBJ1-3; no definite D call. CDR1 is MGHDK, CDR2 SYGVNS, per germline. The CDR3 has 15 amino acids. Trimming left V 3 bases short and J 0 bases short, with 9 bases between.

There are many counts of this clonotype. CDR3 amino acids: CASSLTSGALYNEQFF. The DNA of the CDR3 is TGCGCCAGCAGCTTGACTTCGGGGGCCCTATACAATGAGCAGTTCTTC. The chain uses TRBV5-1 and TRBJ2-1, with D possibly being TRBD1 or TRBD2 (6 bases each). The V end was cut by 1 base, the J end by 4 bases, with 15 bases between. The CDR3 sequence is 16 residues long. Per germline, CDR1 SGHRS and CDR2 YFSETQ.

The rearrangement links TRBV4-3 to TRBJ2-7, with 8 nucleotides matching TRBD2. Looked up from germline, CDR1 is LGHNA and CDR2 is YSLEER. The CDR3 is 17 residues long. J gave up 2 bases and V 4 bases, and 13 bases lay outside the gene matches. The CDR3 DNA follows: TGCGCCAGCAGCCGCCTACATGGAGCGGGAGACACCTACGAGCAGTACTTC. Translating it yields CASSRLHGAGDTYEQYF.

This clonotype was observed at least ten times. The V and J genes are TRBV30 and TRBJ2-3; 7 bases match TRBD2. Germline V gene lookup returns CDR1 GTSNPN and CDR2 SVGIG (reference sequence). The length of the CDR3 is 15 residues. The J segment lost 1 base and the V segment lost 1 base, leaving 5 bases of the junction unmatched. This chain's CDR3 is CAWSAQLAGTDTQYF. The DNA for the CDR3 is TGTGCCTGGAGTGCCCAGCTAGCGGGCACAGATACGCAGTATTTT.

The chain is built from TRBV6-6 and TRBJ1-4, with D tentatively TRBD1 (5 bases). This CDR3 comprises 15 residues. The V end lost 2 bases, the J end lost 5 bases, and 12 bases lay between the germline ends. Germline V gene lookup returns CDR1 MNHNY and CDR2 SVGAGI (reference sequence). The CDR3 spells CASSYMGTANEKLFF. Written as DNA, the CDR3 is TGTGCCAGCAGTTACATGGGGACGGCGAATGAAAAACTGTTTTTT.

The V and J genes are TRBV7-2 and TRBJ1-3; D remains ambiguous. The germline V and J ends were trimmed by 4 bases and 2 bases, with 24 bases remaining between them. The CDR3 runs to 19 residues. The germline V gene has CDR1 SGHTA and CDR2 FQGNSA. CDR3 coding DNA: TGTGCCAGCAGCTCCCAAAGGGTCACACCGTTGATACCTGGAAACACCATATATTTT. It yields the protein CASSSQRVTPLIPGNTIYF.

This clonotype was observed a handful of times. This chain joins TRBV7-8 and TRBJ1-5, with D unresolved. This CDR3 region has 15 residues. Per germline, CDR1 SGHVS and CDR2 FQNEAQ. Trimming left V 8 bases short and J 0 bases short, with 14 bases between. CDR3 sequence reads: CASARLGGSNQPQHF. The CDR3 nucleotides read TGTGCCAGCGCCCGCTTGGGAGGTAGCAATCAGCCCCAGCATTTT.

The chain has TRBV20-1 and TRBJ1-5; TRBD1 agrees at 9 bases. The V segment lost 6 bases and the J segment 4 bases; nucleotides outside the gene matches: 10. The CDR3 extends over 15 amino acids. Germline-derived CDR1 and CDR2 are DFQATT and SNEGSKA (reference sequence). This CDR3 is CSAFLAGQGNQPQHF. The CDR3 DNA reads TGCAGTGCCTTCCTTGCGGGACAGGGTAATCAGCCCCAGCATTTT.

This clonotype was seen a handful of times. The V call is TRBV2, the J call TRBJ2-3; D is uncertain. The CDR3 runs to 15 residues. Trimming removed 5 bases at V and 1 base at J, with 13 bases between. CDR1 and CDR2 (germline): SNHLY, FYNNEI. The CDR3 spells CASSRATAGTDTQYF. CDR3 DNA: TGTGCCAGCAGTCGTGCGACGGCGGGCACAGATACGCAGTATTTT.

There are a few counts of this clonotype. The rearrangement links TRBV20-1 to TRBJ2-1, with no clear D. CDR3 length: 16 amino acids. The V end lost 5 bases, the J end lost 4 bases, and 21 bases lay between the germline ends. The V gene's germline CDR1 is DFQATT and CDR2 SNEGSKA (reference sequence). The CDR3 DNA sequence: TGCAGTGCTTCCAACGCTGAGAGGTCTGGGTACAATGAGCAGTTCTTC. This sequence encodes CSASNAERSGYNEQFF.

This clonotype has more than one count but fewer than ten. This chain uses TRBV20-1 with TRBJ2-1; no definite D call. V lost 1 base to trimming and J lost 2 bases, with 12 bases between them. The CDR3 is 15 amino acids. In germline, CDR1 is DFQATT, CDR2 SNEGSKA (reference sequence). In nucleotides, the CDR3 is TGCAGTGCTAGAGTACACTGGTCAGCCTACAATGAGCAGTTCTTC. It specifies CSARVHWSAYNEQFF.

V gene TRBV20-1 combines with J gene TRBJ1-1; D is unclear. Trimming shortened V by 5 bases and J by 5 bases, and 15 bases separated the two germline ends. The germline V gene encodes CDR1 DFQATT and CDR2 SNEGSKA (reference sequence). The CDR3 loop spans 13 amino acids. The CDR3 sequence: CSAVGVRGTEAFF. The CDR3 bases are TGCAGTGCTGTCGGGGTTAGAGGGACTGAAGCTTTCTTT.

The CDR3 region has the DNA TGTGCCACCAGTGATCCAGGTCACGGAGAACGGCCCCAGCATTTT. It codes for CATSDPGHGERPQHF. The gene calls are TRBV24-1 and TRBJ1-5, with D unresolved. V gave up 3 bases and J gave up 9 bases, with 17 bases separating them. The CDR3 is 15 residues long. The germline gives CDR1 KGHDR, CDR2 SFDVKD.

This clonotype was picked up many times. The V gene is TRBV7-2, the J gene TRBJ2-5; no firm D call. CDR1 and CDR2 (germline): SGHTA, FQGNSA. V was pared by 3 bases and J by 0 bases, with 5 bases between. The CDR3 contains 13 residues. The CDR3 nucleotides are TGTGCCAGCAGCTTGGCACACCAAGAGACCCAGTACTTC. Protein: CASSLAHQETQYF.

This clonotype was found many times. The rearrangement links TRBV5-1 to TRBJ2-6, with 7 bases that match TRBD1. V lost 4 bases and J lost 4; bases outside the gene matches: 5. CDR1 and CDR2 from the germline V gene are SGHRS and YFSETQ. The CDR3 sequence is 15 residues long. The CDR3 coding sequence is TGCGCCAGCAGCGTCGGACAGGCCGGGGCCAACGTCCTGACTTTC. It specifies CASSVGQAGANVLTF.

This clonotype was counted only a few times. The chain couples TRBV7-9 to TRBJ2-5; D tentatively reads TRBD1 or TRBD2 (5 bases each). CDR1 is SEHNR and CDR2 is FQNEAQ in the germline V gene (reference sequence). This CDR3 spans 15 amino acids. Trimming took off 1 base at V and 2 bases at J, with 11 bases between the two ends. This CDR3 reads CASSLVPGRQETQYF. The CDR3 nucleotides are TGTGCCAGCAGCTTAGTTCCGGGACGGCAAGAGACCCAGTACTTC.

This chain connects TRBV20-1 to TRBJ2-7, with D perhaps TRBD2 (7 bases). There are 15 residues in the CDR3. Per germline, CDR1 DFQATT and CDR2 SNEGSKA (reference sequence). V lost 0 bases and J 3 bases, leaving 15 bases between the germline ends. CDR3 in DNA: TGCAGTGCTAGAGATTTCCAGGGGAGGGACTACGAGCAGTACTTC. Its translation is CSARDFQGRDYEQYF.

The gene calls are TRBV6-5 and TRBJ2-1; TRBD1 aligns across 7 bases. V shed 11 bases and J 0 bases; nucleotides not matched to a gene: 7. This CDR3 has 14 residues. CDR1 MNHEY and CDR2 SVGAGI come from the germline V gene. The CDR3 DNA reads as TGTGCCTCCCGTTGGGACAGCTCCTACAATGAGCAGTTCTTC. Protein sequence: CASRWDSSYNEQFF.

This clonotype was counted many times. The V call is TRBV5-1, the J call TRBJ2-2, with a tentative D call TRBD1 (6 bases). This CDR3 region has 19 residues. V was cut by 1 base and J by 5 bases, with 24 bases left in between. Germline CDR1 is SGHRS and CDR2 is YFSETQ. This CDR3 is CASSLTAGVGGPVTGELFF. CDR3 sequence (DNA): TGCGCCAGCAGCTTGACGGCAGGAGTAGGGGGACCTGTAACCGGGGAGCTGTTTTTT.